What follows are 25 T cell receptor beta chains derived from one specimen sequenced in a study of monozygotic twins with cystic fibrosis. Data came from immunoSEQ multiplex PCR; TCRdb stores just in-frame clones and leaves some out. The table includes about 32,000 clones, more than 85% detected once. What was sequenced was blood. These TCRs come from a girl aged 2-10 years with cystic fibrosis.

J is TRBJ2-1 and V is TRBV6-1, with 9 bases matching TRBD2. V gave up 7 bases and J gave up 4 bases; unmatched junction bases: 8. There are 15 residues in the CDR3. The V gene's germline CDR1 is MNHNS and CDR2 SASEGT. CDR3 sequence reads: CASNVVAGEYNEQFF. The CDR3 bases are TGTGCCAGCAATGTAGTAGCGGGGGAATACAATGAGCAGTTCTTC.

The CDR3 loop reads CASSIRRGSVANTEAFF. The CDR3 DNA sequence: TGTGCCAGCAGCATCCGCAGGGGAAGTGTGGCGAACACTGAAGCTTTCTTT. The V call is TRBV13, the J call TRBJ1-1, with D possibly TRBD1 on 6 matching bases. The CDR3 covers 17 residues. Germline CDR1 reads PRHDT; CDR2 reads FYEKMQ (reference sequence). V was shortened by 5 bases and J by 1 base, with 20 bases between the two germline ends.

This chain connects TRBV5-1 to TRBJ1-1; 8 nucleotides match TRBD1. Germline V gene sequence: CDR1 SGHRS, CDR2 YFSETQ. V lost 0 bases and J lost 7; bases outside the gene matches: 8. The CDR3 sequence is 15 residues long. The DNA for the CDR3 is TGCGCCAGCAGCTTGGCCGGGAGACAGGGGAGTGAAGCTTTCTTT. Translated: CASSLAGRQGSEAFF.

This rearrangement joins TRBV2 to TRBJ2-1, with D perhaps matching TRBD2 (6 bases). Between the trimmed V and J ends, which lost 6 bases and 4 bases, there was a span of 16 bases. Germline CDR1 and CDR2: SNHLY and FYNNEI. The CDR3 has 15 amino acids. In nucleotides, the CDR3 is TGTGCCAGCAGCCCCGGGACTGGGCCTTACAATGAGCAGTTCTTC. Encoded protein: CASSPGTGPYNEQFF.

This chain uses TRBV7-7 with TRBJ2-1; 7 nucleotides align to TRBD1. Trimming cost V 4 bases and J 5 bases; bases outside gene matches: 8. The CDR3 length is 15 residues. Germline V gene data show CDR1 as SSHAT and CDR2 as FNYEAQ (reference sequence). The CDR3 region is CASSSGRGQNNEQFF. CDR3 DNA: TGTGCCAGCAGCTCAGGAAGGGGACAGAACAATGAGCAGTTCTTC.

The V and J genes are TRBV7-2 and TRBJ2-6; D is perhaps TRBD1 (6 bases). Germline values: CDR1 SGHTA, CDR2 FQGNSA. This CDR3 comprises 18 residues. Deletions cut 3 bases from V and 1 base from J, with 16 bases between. In DNA, the CDR3 is TGTGCCAGCAGCTTTCGGACAGTTGGCACGTCTGGGGCCAACGTCCTGACTTTC. Protein product: CASSFRTVGTSGANVLTF.

The V gene is TRBV2, the J gene TRBJ2-3, with TRBD1 matching 10 bases. The V segment lost 7 bases and the J segment 5 bases; nucleotides outside the gene matches: 6. The CDR3 has 14 amino acids. The V gene's germline CDR1 is SNHLY and CDR2 FYNNEI. DNA of the CDR3: TGTGCCAGCACGTACGGACAGGGGGTAGATACGCAGTATTTT. It codes for CASTYGQGVDTQYF.

The chain has TRBV25-1 and TRBJ1-4, with 7 nucleotides matching TRBD1. The V and J ends lost 6 bases and 6 bases, in that order; junction bases with no gene match: 7. CDR1 is MGHDK, CDR2 SYGVNS, per germline. The CDR3 contains 14 residues. The DNA of the CDR3 is TGTGCCAGCAGAACATCAGGGGGGGATGAAAAACTGTTTTTT. As protein: CASRTSGGDEKLFF.

The V and J genes are TRBV7-9 and TRBJ2-7; 10 bases match TRBD2. Germline V CDR1 and CDR2: SEHNR, FQNEAQ (reference sequence). This CDR3 region has 14 residues. V lost 1 base and J lost 6; bases outside the gene matches: 3. CDR3 in amino acids: CASSLGLAGAEQYF. CDR3 nucleotide sequence: TGTGCCAGCAGCTTAGGGCTAGCGGGAGCCGAGCAGTACTTC.

The rearrangement joins TRBV9 to TRBJ1-1; D remains ambiguous. V lost 4 bases to trimming and J lost 4 bases, with 17 bases between them. Germline V gene sequence: CDR1 SGDLS, CDR2 YYNGEE. This CDR3 has 15 residues. CDR3 bases: TGTGCCAGCAGCCCCGCCGTAGGCGGGAGCACTGAAGCTTTCTTT. This translates into CASSPAVGGSTEAFF.

The chain uses TRBV19 and TRBJ1-6, with a weak D call TRBD1 (5 bases). The CDR3 extends over 18 amino acids. The V end lost 1 base, the J end lost 0 bases, and 13 bases lay between the germline ends. The germline CDR1 and CDR2 sequences are LNHDA and SQIVND (reference sequence). The CDR3 sequence: CASSIGGAQSSYNSPLHF. CDR3 DNA sequence: TGTGCCAGTAGTATAGGAGGGGCCCAAAGCTCCTATAATTCACCCCTCCACTTT.

The chain joins TRBV5-6 to TRBJ2-7; 8 positions agree with TRBD2. The CDR3 covers 15 residues. The trim removed 4 bases at V and 6 bases at J, leaving 12 bases unmatched. Germline V gene sequence: CDR1 SGHDT, CDR2 YYEEEE. The CDR3 DNA reads as TGTGCCAGCAGCCCATGGCGGCGGGAGGCGGGCGAGCAGTACTTC. It yields the protein CASSPWRREAGEQYF.

The gene calls are TRBV4-2 and TRBJ1-4; D is undetermined. Trimming took 2 bases from V and 2 from J, leaving 9 bases between them. The CDR3 totals 15 residues. CDR1 and CDR2 (germline): LGHNA, YNFKEQ. The CDR3 bases are TGTGCCAGCAGCCAATCGACACGTACTAATGAAAAACTGTTTTTT. Encoded protein: CASSQSTRTNEKLFF.

The rearrangement links TRBV4-1 to TRBJ2-1, with 8 positions matching TRBD2. V lost 4 bases to trimming and J lost 15 bases; unmatched junction nucleotides: 14. In germline, CDR1 is MGHRA, CDR2 YSYEKL. The CDR3 extends over 14 amino acids. Here the CDR3 DNA reads TGCGCCAGCAGCCGGTTCAGCGGGAGTTTATTCCCGTTCTTC. Amino acid sequence: CASSRFSGSLFPFF.

The V call is TRBV6-5, the J call TRBJ1-3, with D unresolved. V lost 7 bases and J lost 4, with 11 bases in between. Germline V gene lookup returns CDR1 MNHEY and CDR2 SVGAGI. The CDR3 consists of 13 residues. The chain's CDR3 is CASTNLGGNTIYF. In nucleotides, the CDR3 is TGTGCCAGCACCAACCTCGGAGGAAACACCATATATTTT.

The chain uses TRBV19 and TRBJ1-3; D is uncertain. CDR1 is LNHDA, CDR2 SQIVND, per germline (reference sequence). Deletions cut 4 bases from V and 2 bases from J, with 3 bases between. The length of the CDR3 is 12 residues. The CDR3 loop is CASSRTGNTIYF. The CDR3 nucleotides are TGTGCCAGTAGTAGGACTGGAAACACCATATATTTT.

The chain is built from TRBV7-9 and TRBJ1-2, with TRBD1 matching over 9 bases. Germline CDR1 reads SEHNR; CDR2 reads FQNEAQ (reference sequence). J gave up 3 bases and V 3 bases, and 5 bases lay outside the gene matches. CDR3 size: 15 residues. CDR3 region: CASSFPGTGHYGYTF. CDR3 coding DNA: TGTGCCAGCAGCTTCCCCGGGACAGGGCACTATGGCTACACCTTC.

The DNA for the CDR3 is TGTGCCAGCAGCTTGGAGTTCTGGGAGGGACAAGAGACCCAGTACTTC. Encoded protein: CASSLEFWEGQETQYF. V gene TRBV5-6 combines with J gene TRBJ2-5; TRBD2 matches at 7 bases. J lost 2 bases, V lost 0 bases, and 7 bases had no gene match. The CDR3 sequence is 16 residues long. In germline, CDR1 is SGHDT, CDR2 YYEEEE.

The rearrangement uses TRBV28 and TRBJ2-1, with 7 bases that match TRBD2. V shed 6 bases, J shed 4 bases, and the junction held 9 bases outside the gene matches. This CDR3 has 15 amino acids. CDR1 MDHEN and CDR2 SYDVKM come from the germline V gene. The CDR3 loop reads CASRYAGDGYNEQFF. The CDR3 DNA reads TGTGCCAGCAGATATGCGGGAGACGGTTACAATGAGCAGTTCTTC.

The chain employs TRBV18 and TRBJ1-1; maybe TRBD1 (5 bases). CDR3 length: 16 amino acids. The germline CDR1 and CDR2 sequences are KGHSH and LQKENI. Trimming cost V 3 bases and J 2 bases, with 16 bases left between them. The chain's CDR3 is CASSPTGPGINTEAFF. The DNA for the CDR3 is TGTGCCAGCTCACCGACGGGGCCGGGGATTAACACTGAAGCTTTCTTT.

This chain joins TRBV2 and TRBJ2-7; TRBD1 agrees at 11 bases. The V gene end was trimmed by 0 bases and the J gene end by 5 bases; junction bases not matched to a gene: 3. The CDR3 is 15 amino acids. The germline V gene encodes CDR1 SNHLY and CDR2 FYNNEI. In nucleotides, the CDR3 is TGTGCCAGCAGTGAAGCGGGACAGGGGGTCCACGAGCAGTACTTC. This gives the protein CASSEAGQGVHEQYF.

This clone came up once. V gene TRBV29-1 combines with J gene TRBJ2-1, with 10 bases fitting TRBD1. V lost 3 bases, J lost 5 bases, and 10 bases stayed unmatched. Germline V lookup: CDR1 SQVTM, CDR2 ANQGSEA. The CDR3 runs 16 residues. CDR3 coding DNA: TGCAGCGTTGACGATGGGACAGGGGTATTTAACAATGAGCAGTTCTTC. This gives the protein CSVDDGTGVFNNEQFF.

CDR3: CASSEGSSSGNTIYF. The CDR3 bases are TGTGCCAGCAGCGAAGGAAGCAGCTCTGGAAACACCATATATTTT. The J gene is TRBJ1-3, the V gene TRBV7-9; D gene ambiguous. The germline CDR1 and CDR2 sequences are SEHNR and FQNEAQ (reference sequence). The CDR3 extends over 15 amino acids. V was trimmed by 5 bases and J by 0 bases, leaving 11 bases between them.

This clone was counted a single time. V usage is TRBV9 and J usage is TRBJ2-3, with D perhaps matching TRBD2 (7 bases). This CDR3 is 16 amino acids long. V was trimmed by 4 bases and J by 5 bases, leaving 20 bases between them. Germline V gene data show CDR1 as SGDLS and CDR2 as YYNGEE. In nucleotides, the CDR3 is TGTGCCAGCAGCCCCTATGGGGGGGGGCAAGGAGATACGCAGTATTTT. Amino acid sequence: CASSPYGGGQGDTQYF.

This clone showed up just once. The rearrangement uses TRBV7-9 and TRBJ2-6, with TRBD1 identical over 7 bases. The CDR3 totals 15 residues. V lost 5 bases and J lost 1; bases outside the gene matches: 2. From germline, CDR1 is SEHNR and CDR2 FQNEAQ (reference sequence). The CDR3 region has the DNA TGTGCCAGCAGCGACAGGGTATCTGGGGCCAACGTCCTGACTTTC. Translation: CASSDRVSGANVLTF.